Presented here are 26 T cell receptor beta chains from one specimen sequenced in a study of regulatory T cells in long-lasting Graves disease. Arm-PCR of CDR3 regions and iRepertoire HTBI primers were the basis on which TCR beta libraries were built. TCRdb reprocessed the multiplex PCR reads with MiXCR, giving one entry per CDR3 protein. The sample holds about 450,000 distinct CDR3 sequences; 14% are singletons and the top ten take roughly a sixth. Time point specified: newly diagnosed GD, antithyroid drugs for less than 3 months. After RNA was extracted from PBMCs, the TCR library was made from it. The sample was also linked to a second study, of T cells in Graves' hyperthyroidism and ophthalmopathy.

The starting material was peripheral blood mononuclear cells (PBMCs), obtained at new diagnosis, from a patient treated with antithyroid drugs. The receptors shown here come from a woman aged 45-59 years with Graves disease.

The chain uses TRBV2 and TRBJ2-3, with D possibly being TRBD1 (6 bases). CDR3 length equals 12 residues. Trimming shortened V by 7 bases and J by 9 bases, and 14 bases separated the two germline ends. Germline lookup yields CDR1 SNHLY and CDR2 FYNNEI. CDR3 loop: CASKQQGDTQYF. In DNA, the CDR3 is TGTGCCAGCAAGCAACAGGGTGACACGCAGTATTTT. Together with reference TRBV2 and TRBJ2-3, the CDR3 gives the full variable domain: EPEVTQTPSHQVTQMGQEVILRCVPISNHLYFYWYRQILGQKVEFLVSFYNNEISEKSEIFDDQFSVERPDGSNFTLKIRSTKLEDSAMYFCASKQQGDTQYFGPGTRLTVL.

This clonotype was found many times. The J gene is TRBJ2-1, the V gene TRBV5-1, with D perhaps being TRBD1 or TRBD2 (5 bases each). Deletions cut 3 bases from V and 3 bases from J, with 7 bases between. CDR3 length: 13 residues. Germline CDR1 SGHRS, CDR2 YFSETQ. The CDR3 DNA sequence: TGCGCCAGCAGCTGGGACCTCTACAATGAGCAGTTCTTC. Its protein is CASSWDLYNEQFF. Complete variable domain (other parts from reference TRBV5-1 and TRBJ2-1): KAGVTQTPRYLIKTRGQQVTLSCSPISGHRSVSWYQQTPGQGLQFLFEYFSETQRNKGNFPGRFSGRQFSNSRSEMNVSTLELGDSALYLCASSWDLYNEQFFGPGTRLTVL.

For this clonotype: This is likely a read error, given that the CDR3 carries no conserved phenylalanine or tryptophan at its end. The genes are TRBV28 and TRBJ2-7; TRBD2 might be the D (7 bases). The CDR3 sequence is 15 residues long. The germline V gene has CDR1 MDHEN and CDR2 SYDVKM. In nucleotides, the CDR3 is TGTACCAGCCGATCCCCAGGGGAGGGATCCTACGAGCAGTACCTC. It encodes CTSRSPGEGSYEQYL.

This clonotype appeared many times. CDR3 DNA sequence: TGTGCCAGCAGTTTACCCGCCGGGACAGATAACAATCAGCCCCAGCATTTT. Amino acid sequence: CASSLPAGTDNNQPQHF. The rearrangement links TRBV28 to TRBJ1-5; 7 positions match TRBD1. The CDR3 covers 17 residues. Germline V gene sequence: CDR1 MDHEN, CDR2 SYDVKM. The V segment lost 2 bases and the J segment 3 bases; nucleotides outside the gene matches: 10.

Only a few counts were recorded for this clonotype. J is TRBJ1-4 and V is TRBV5-1; maybe TRBD1 (6 bases). Germline V gene lookup returns CDR1 SGHRS and CDR2 YFSETQ. The CDR3 has 16 amino acids. The germline V and J ends were trimmed by 0 bases and 7 bases, with 16 bases remaining between them. CDR3 region: CASSLGQGFNREKLFF. CDR3 bases: TGCGCCAGCAGCTTGGGGCAGGGGTTCAATCGTGAAAAACTGTTTTTT.

This clonotype appeared many times. The chain joins TRBV6-5 to TRBJ2-2; maybe TRBD2 (6 bases). The ends were cut back, 0 bases at V and 3 bases at J, with 11 bases in the middle. The germline V gene encodes CDR1 MNHEY and CDR2 SVGAGI. This CDR3 region has 16 residues. The CDR3 nucleotides are TGTGCCAGCAGTTACTCGCCGGAGGGCGACACCGGGGAGCTGTTTTTT. This encodes CASSYSPEGDTGELFF.

The rearrangement uses TRBV10-3 and TRBJ2-7; the match to TRBD2 covers 7 bases. The V gene's germline CDR1 is ENHRY and CDR2 SYGVKD. V shed 3 bases and J 7 bases; nucleotides not matched to a gene: 6. This CDR3 is built from 13 residues. The CDR3 nucleotides read TGTGCCATCAGTGATCTGGGGGGGGTTGAGCAGTACTTC. Residues: CAISDLGGVEQYF.

The CDR3 sequence: CASSASGGARGNTIYF. The CDR3 nucleotides read TGTGCCAGCAGCGCCTCGGGGGGGGCGAGGGGAAACACCATATATTTT. The chain joins TRBV9 to TRBJ1-3; the D gene is possibly TRBD1 (6 bases). Germline CDR1 reads SGDLS; CDR2 reads YYNGEE. The CDR3 consists of 16 residues. With 3 bases removed from V and 4 bases from J, the gap between germline ends came to 17 bases.

This clonotype showed up many times. The chain links TRBV6-5 to TRBJ2-5, with D unclear. The V gene lost 3 bases and the J gene lost 1 base, with 9 bases spanning the gap. The germline V gene has CDR1 MNHEY and CDR2 SVGAGI. CDR3 size: 14 residues. CDR3 in DNA: TGTGCCAGCAGTTATATGACCTCCCAAGAGACCCAGTACTTC. Translation: CASSYMTSQETQYF.

The V gene is TRBV24-1, the J gene TRBJ2-1, with 11 bases aligning to TRBD2. V lost 1 base to trimming and J lost 5 bases; unmatched junction nucleotides: 3. Germline loops: CDR1 KGHDR, CDR2 SFDVKD. CDR3 length: 16 residues. The CDR3 reads CATSDFKLAGDNEQFF. The CDR3 DNA follows: TGTGCCACCAGTGATTTTAAACTAGCGGGAGACAATGAGCAGTTCTTC.

V gene TRBV3-1 combines with J gene TRBJ2-7; D uncertain. The CDR3 length is 12 residues. With 6 bases removed from V and 5 bases from J, the gap between germline ends came to 11 bases. CDR1 and CDR2 from the germline V gene are LGHDT and YNNKEL (reference sequence). The CDR3 DNA is TGTGCCAGCAGTTCCTATTGGCACGAGCAGTACTTC. Amino acid sequence: CASSSYWHEQYF.

This clonotype was counted at least ten times. The chain links TRBV13 to TRBJ2-7, with TRBD2 identical over 8 bases. The CDR3 is 17 residues long. The V and J ends lost 1 base and 0 bases, in that order; junction bases with no gene match: 8. Per germline, CDR1 PRHDT and CDR2 FYEKMQ (reference sequence). The CDR3 protein is CASSLVRTSGSSYEQYF. CDR3 nucleotides: TGTGCCAGCAGCTTAGTTCGCACTAGCGGCAGCTCCTACGAGCAGTACTTC.

V is TRBV7-8 and J is TRBJ1-5; 7 positions match TRBD1. CDR1 is SGHVS, CDR2 FQNEAQ, per germline. This CDR3 is 15 amino acids long. V dropped 5 bases and J dropped 3; count of bases not matched to a gene: 7. CDR3 in DNA: TGTGCCAGCAGCCGCCGGGACAGTTACAATCAGCCCCAGCATTTT. Residues: CASSRRDSYNQPQHF.

This clonotype occurred many times. The chain carries TRBV27 and TRBJ2-7, with 11 bases that match TRBD2. V trimming: 4 bases; J trimming: 1 base; junction bases outside the gene matches: 3. Germline-derived CDR1 and CDR2 are MNHEY and SMNVEV (reference sequence). The CDR3 is made up of 15 amino acids. The CDR3 sequence: CASSSRLAGSYEQYF. The CDR3 DNA follows: TGTGCCAGCAGTTCCAGACTAGCGGGATCCTACGAGCAGTACTTC.

This clonotype was counted at least ten times. The chain employs TRBV14 and TRBJ2-1, with TRBD2 matching 10 bases. In germline, CDR1 is SGHDN, CDR2 FVKESK. The CDR3 spans 14 residues. J gave up 7 bases and V 4 bases, and 4 bases lay outside the gene matches. As DNA, the CDR3 is TGTGCCAGCAGCCGTTCACTAGCGGGAAATGAGCAGTTCTTC. This sequence encodes CASSRSLAGNEQFF.

This clonotype was counted ten times or more. The V and J genes are TRBV12-3 or TRBV12-4 and TRBJ2-7; TRBD1 matches at 9 bases. The CDR3 sequence is 14 residues long. After removal of 7 bases from V and 3 bases from J, the junction contained 7 bases not matched to a gene. The CDR3 here is CASNADRGGYEQYF. Here the CDR3 DNA reads TGTGCCAGCAATGCGGACAGGGGCGGCTACGAGCAGTACTTC.

This clonotype was seen only a few times. The CDR3 protein is CASSPGGTGANVLTF. In DNA form, the CDR3 reads TGTGCCAGCAGTCCCGGGGGGACTGGGGCCAACGTCCTGACTTTC. This chain joins TRBV28 and TRBJ2-6; 7 bases are shared with TRBD2. The germline V gene has CDR1 MDHEN and CDR2 SYDVKM. With V trimmed by 5 bases and J by 2 bases, 3 bases remained unmatched. The CDR3 runs to 15 residues.

The table lists this clonotype with many counts. The chain joins TRBV6-1 to TRBJ1-5; D call uncertain. Germline loops: CDR1 MNHNS, CDR2 SASEGT. V was trimmed by 5 bases and J by 1 base, leaving 12 bases between them. The length of the CDR3 is 15 residues. CDR3 amino acids: CASSNGAVSNQPQHF. The DNA of the CDR3 is TGTGCCAGCAGTAACGGAGCAGTAAGCAATCAGCCCCAGCATTTT.

On this clonotype: Possible read error: a much larger clone is one base away. The chain recombines TRBV6-5 with TRBJ2-2; a possible D gene is TRBD2 (6 bases). Germline V gene sequence: CDR1 MNHEY, CDR2 SVGAGI. This CDR3 spans 13 amino acids. In DNA form, the CDR3 reads TGTGCCAGCAGTTACACTAGGGCCGGGGGGCTGTTTTTT. Amino acids: CASSYTRAGGLFF.

The chain recombines TRBV6-9 with TRBJ2-3; D remains unclear. Trimming removed 4 bases from V and 7 bases from J, with 9 bases in between. The CDR3 is 12 residues long. The germline gives CDR1 MNHGY, CDR2 SVAAGI. CDR3 residues: CASSSPSNTQYF. CDR3 nucleotide sequence: TGTGCCAGCAGTTCCCCCTCAAATACGCAGTATTTT.

This clonotype has just a few counts. V gene TRBV19 combines with J gene TRBJ2-1; tentative D call: TRBD1 (6 bases). The CDR3 is made up of 16 amino acids. Trimming removed 2 bases at V and 0 bases at J, with 11 bases between. Germline V gene lookup returns CDR1 LNHDA and CDR2 SQIVND (reference sequence). As DNA, the CDR3 is TGTGCCAGTAGTATATGGGGGCCTCGCTCCTACAATGAGCAGTTCTTC. Residues: CASSIWGPRSYNEQFF.

The CDR3 is CASSKDRGFDTQYF. The CDR3 DNA is TGTGCCAGCAGCAAGGACAGGGGGTTTGATACGCAGTATTTT. The V and J genes are TRBV7-9 and TRBJ2-3, with 10 bases that match TRBD1. The germline CDR1 and CDR2 sequences are SEHNR and FQNEAQ (reference sequence). The CDR3 runs to 14 residues. V trimming: 5 bases; J trimming: 6 bases; junction bases outside the gene matches: 5. Supplemented by reference TRBV7-9 and TRBJ2-3, the full variable domain reads DTGVSQNPRHKITKRGQNVTFRCDPISEHNRLYWYRQTLGQGPEFLTYFQNEAQLEKSRLLSDRFSAERPKGSFSTLEIQRTEQGDSAMYLCASSKDRGFDTQYFGPGTRLTVL.

The rearrangement links TRBV7-9 to TRBJ1-2; tentatively, D is TRBD1 (6 bases). V lost 5 bases, J lost 4 bases, and 14 bases lay in between. The CDR3 is 14 amino acids. CDR1 is SEHNR and CDR2 is FQNEAQ in the germline V gene (reference sequence). The DNA for the CDR3 is TGTGCCAGCAGCCCGGACGGGGGCCCCTATGGCTACACCTTC. Residues: CASSPDGGPYGYTF.

This clonotype was counted only a few times. CDR3 nucleotide sequence: TGCAGTGCTGTTCCGGGACAGGGGGGTGGCTACACCTTC. This gives the protein CSAVPGQGGGYTF. The chain uses TRBV20-1 and TRBJ1-2; 11 bases are shared with TRBD1. The V gene end was trimmed by 5 bases and the J gene end by 7 bases; junction bases not matched to a gene: 6. CDR1 and CDR2 (germline): DFQATT, SNEGSKA (reference sequence). This CDR3 is built from 13 residues.

This clonotype was counted many times. The genes are TRBV29-1 and TRBJ2-7; no clear D. V gave up 4 bases and J gave up 0 bases, with 7 bases separating them. The CDR3 has 12 residues. Germline values: CDR1 SQVTM, CDR2 ANQGSEA. The CDR3 DNA reads TGCAGCGTTGGAAAGAGCTCCTACGAGCAGTACTTC. Its protein product is CSVGKSSYEQYF.

The V gene is TRBV20-1, the J gene TRBJ2-1; 7 bases map to TRBD1. The trim removed 7 bases at V and 6 bases at J, leaving 6 bases unmatched. The CDR3 consists of 12 residues. Looked up from germline, CDR1 is DFQATT and CDR2 is SNEGSKA (reference sequence). CDR3 bases: TGCAGTGAGGGGGCTCCGCGCAATGAGCAGTTCTTC. Protein: CSEGAPRNEQFF.